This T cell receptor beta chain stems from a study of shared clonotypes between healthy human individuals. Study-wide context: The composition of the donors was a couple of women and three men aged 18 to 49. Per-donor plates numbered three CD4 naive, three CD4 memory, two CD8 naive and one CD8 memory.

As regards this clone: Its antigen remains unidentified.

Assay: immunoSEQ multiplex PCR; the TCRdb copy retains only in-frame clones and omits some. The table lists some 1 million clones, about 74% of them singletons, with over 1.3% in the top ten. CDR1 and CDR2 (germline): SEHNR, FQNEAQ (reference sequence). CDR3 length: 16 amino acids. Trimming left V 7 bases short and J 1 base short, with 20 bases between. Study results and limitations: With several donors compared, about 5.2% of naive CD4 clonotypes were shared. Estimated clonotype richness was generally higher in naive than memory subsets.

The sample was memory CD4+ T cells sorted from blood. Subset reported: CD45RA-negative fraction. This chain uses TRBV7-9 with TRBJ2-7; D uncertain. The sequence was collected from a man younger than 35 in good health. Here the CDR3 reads CASTPDTSYGSYEQYF. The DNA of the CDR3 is TGTGCCAGCACCCCCGACACTTCCTATGGGTCCTACGAGCAGTACTTC.